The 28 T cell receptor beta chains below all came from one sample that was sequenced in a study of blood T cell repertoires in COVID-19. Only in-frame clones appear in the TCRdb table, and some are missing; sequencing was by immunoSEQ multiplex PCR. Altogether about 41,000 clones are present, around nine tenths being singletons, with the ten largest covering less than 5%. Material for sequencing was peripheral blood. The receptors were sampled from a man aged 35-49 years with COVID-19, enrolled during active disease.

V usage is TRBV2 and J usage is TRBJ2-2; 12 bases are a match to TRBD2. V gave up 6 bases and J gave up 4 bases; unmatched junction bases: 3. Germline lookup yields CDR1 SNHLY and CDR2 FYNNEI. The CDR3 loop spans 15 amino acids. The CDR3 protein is CASSLAGGGTGELFF. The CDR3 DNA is TGTGCCAGCAGCCTAGCGGGAGGGGGCACCGGGGAGCTGTTTTTT. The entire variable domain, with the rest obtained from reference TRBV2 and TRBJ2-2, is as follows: EPEVTQTPSHQVTQMGQEVILRCVPISNHLYFYWYRQILGQKVEFLVSFYNNEISEKSEIFDDQFSVERPDGSNFTLKIRSTKLEDSAMYFCASSLAGGGTGELFFGEGSRLTVL.

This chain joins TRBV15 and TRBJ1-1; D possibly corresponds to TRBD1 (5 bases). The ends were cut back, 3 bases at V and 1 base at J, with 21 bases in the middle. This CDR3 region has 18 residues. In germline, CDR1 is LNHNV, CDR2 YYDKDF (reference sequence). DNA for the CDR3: TGTGCCACCAGCAGTGGGGGGGAGGACCTATATGGGAACACTGAAGCTTTCTTT. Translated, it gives CATSSGGEDLYGNTEAFF.

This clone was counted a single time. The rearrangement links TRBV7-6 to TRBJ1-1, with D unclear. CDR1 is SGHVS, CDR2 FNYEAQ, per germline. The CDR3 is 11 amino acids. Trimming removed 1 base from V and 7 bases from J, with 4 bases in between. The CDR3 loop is CASSLEREAFF. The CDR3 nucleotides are TGTGCCAGCAGCTTAGAGCGTGAAGCTTTCTTT.

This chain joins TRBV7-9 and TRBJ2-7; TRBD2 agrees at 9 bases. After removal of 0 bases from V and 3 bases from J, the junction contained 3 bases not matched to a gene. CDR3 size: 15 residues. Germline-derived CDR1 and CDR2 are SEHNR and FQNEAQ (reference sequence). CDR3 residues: CASSLASGGSYEQYF. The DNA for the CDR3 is TGTGCCAGCAGCTTAGCTAGCGGGGGAAGCTACGAGCAGTACTTC.

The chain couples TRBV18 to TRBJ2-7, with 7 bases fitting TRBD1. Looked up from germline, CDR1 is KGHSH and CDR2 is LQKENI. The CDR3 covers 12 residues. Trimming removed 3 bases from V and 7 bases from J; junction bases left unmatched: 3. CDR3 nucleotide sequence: TGTGCCAGCTCACCGAGGGGACAGGAGCAGTACTTC. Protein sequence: CASSPRGQEQYF.

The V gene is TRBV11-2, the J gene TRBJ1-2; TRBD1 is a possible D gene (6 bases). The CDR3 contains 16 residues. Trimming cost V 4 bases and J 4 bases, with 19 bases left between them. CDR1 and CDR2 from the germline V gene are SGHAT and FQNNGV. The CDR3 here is CASSSIRQELTYGYTF. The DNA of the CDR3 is TGTGCCAGCAGCTCTATAAGACAGGAACTTACCTATGGCTACACCTTC.

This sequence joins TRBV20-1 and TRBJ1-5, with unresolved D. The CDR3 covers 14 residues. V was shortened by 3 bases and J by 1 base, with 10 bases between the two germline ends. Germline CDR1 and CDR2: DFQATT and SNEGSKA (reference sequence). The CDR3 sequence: CSASLGGSNQPQHF. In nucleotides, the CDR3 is TGCAGTGCTAGTTTGGGCGGGAGCAATCAGCCCCAGCATTTT.

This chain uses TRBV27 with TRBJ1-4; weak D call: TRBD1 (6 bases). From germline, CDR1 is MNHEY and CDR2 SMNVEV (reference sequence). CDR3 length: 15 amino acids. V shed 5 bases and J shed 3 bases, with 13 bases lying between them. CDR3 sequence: CASSKQAGANEKLFF. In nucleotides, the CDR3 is TGTGCCAGCAGTAAACAGGCAGGGGCTAATGAAAAACTGTTTTTT.

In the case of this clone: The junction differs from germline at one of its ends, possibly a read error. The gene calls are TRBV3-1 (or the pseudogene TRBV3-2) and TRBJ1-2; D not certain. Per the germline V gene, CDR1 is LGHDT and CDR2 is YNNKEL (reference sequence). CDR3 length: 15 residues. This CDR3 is CVSSLQNRENYGYTF. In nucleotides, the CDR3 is TGTGTCAGCAGCCTACAAAATCGGGAAAACTATGGCTACACCTTC.

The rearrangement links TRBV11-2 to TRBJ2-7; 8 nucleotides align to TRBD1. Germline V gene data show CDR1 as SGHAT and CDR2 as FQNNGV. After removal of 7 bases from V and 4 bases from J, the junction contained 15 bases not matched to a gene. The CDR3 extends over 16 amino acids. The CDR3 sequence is CASTLRGTGLLYEQYF. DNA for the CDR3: TGTGCCAGCACCTTGAGGGGGACAGGCCTCTTGTACGAGCAGTACTTC. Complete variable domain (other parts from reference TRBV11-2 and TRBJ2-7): EAGVAQSPRYKIIEKRQSVAFWCNPISGHATLYWYQQILGQGPKLLIQFQNNGVVDDSQLPKDRFSAERLKGVDSTLKIQPAKLEDSAVYLCASTLRGTGLLYEQYFGPGTRLTVT.

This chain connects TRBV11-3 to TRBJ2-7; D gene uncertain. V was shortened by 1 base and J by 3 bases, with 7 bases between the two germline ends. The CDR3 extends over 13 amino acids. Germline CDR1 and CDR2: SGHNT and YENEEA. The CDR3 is CASSLGYSYEQYF. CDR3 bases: TGTGCCAGCAGCTTAGGGTACAGCTACGAGCAGTACTTC.

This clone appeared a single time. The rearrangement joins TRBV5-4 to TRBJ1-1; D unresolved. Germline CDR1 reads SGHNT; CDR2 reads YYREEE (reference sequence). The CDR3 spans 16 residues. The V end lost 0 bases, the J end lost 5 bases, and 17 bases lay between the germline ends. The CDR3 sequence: CASSLASGRLGTEAFF. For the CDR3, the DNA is TGTGCCAGCAGCTTGGCCAGCGGCAGGCTGGGGACTGAAGCTTTCTTT.

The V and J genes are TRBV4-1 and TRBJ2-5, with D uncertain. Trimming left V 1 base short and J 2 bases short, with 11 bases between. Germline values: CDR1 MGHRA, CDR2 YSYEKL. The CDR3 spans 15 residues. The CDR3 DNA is TGCGCCAGCAGCCAAGCCCCTAGTATACAAGAGACCCAGTACTTC. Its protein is CASSQAPSIQETQYF.

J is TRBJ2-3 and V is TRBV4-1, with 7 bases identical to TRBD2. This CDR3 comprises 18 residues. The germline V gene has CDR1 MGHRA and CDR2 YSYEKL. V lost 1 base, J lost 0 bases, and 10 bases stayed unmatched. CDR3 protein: CASSQGSWGGTSTDTQYF. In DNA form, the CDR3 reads TGCGCCAGCAGCCAAGGGTCTTGGGGGGGAACTAGCACAGATACGCAGTATTTT.

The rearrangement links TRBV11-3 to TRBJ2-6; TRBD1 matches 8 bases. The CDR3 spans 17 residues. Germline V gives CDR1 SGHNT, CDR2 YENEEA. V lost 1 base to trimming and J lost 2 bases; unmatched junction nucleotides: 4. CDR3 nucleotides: TGTGCCAGCAGCTTAGCAGCAGGGGGCGCTGGGGCCAACGTCCTGACTTTC. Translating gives CASSLAAGGAGANVLTF.

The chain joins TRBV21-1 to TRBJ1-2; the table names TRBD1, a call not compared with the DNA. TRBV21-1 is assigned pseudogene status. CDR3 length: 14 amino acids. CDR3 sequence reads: CASTCQGAICGYTF. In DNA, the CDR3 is TGTGCCAGCACGTGCCAGGGGGCGATATGTGGCTACACCTTC.

The CDR3 nucleotides are TGCAGTGCTACCATAGGAGGGACGCAGTATTTT. It specifies CSATIGGTQYF. The V call is TRBV20-1, the J call TRBJ2-3; perhaps TRBD2 as D (6 bases). The CDR3 loop spans 11 amino acids. CDR1 is DFQATT and CDR2 is SNEGSKA in the germline V gene (reference sequence). The V end was cut by 4 bases, the J end by 9 bases, with 11 bases between.

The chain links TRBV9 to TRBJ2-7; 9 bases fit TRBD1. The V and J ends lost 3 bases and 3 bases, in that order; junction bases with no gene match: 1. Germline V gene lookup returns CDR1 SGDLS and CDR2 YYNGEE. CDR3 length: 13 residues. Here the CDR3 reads CASSGGQGYEQYF. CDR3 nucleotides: TGTGCCAGCAGCGGGGGACAGGGCTACGAGCAGTACTTC.

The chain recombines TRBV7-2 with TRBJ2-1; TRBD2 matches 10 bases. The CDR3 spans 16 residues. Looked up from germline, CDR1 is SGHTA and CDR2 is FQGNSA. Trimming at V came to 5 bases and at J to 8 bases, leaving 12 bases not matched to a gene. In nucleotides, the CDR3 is TGTGCCAGCAGCCAAAGACTAGCGGGTGGGACCGATGAGCAGTTCTTC. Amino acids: CASSQRLAGGTDEQFF.

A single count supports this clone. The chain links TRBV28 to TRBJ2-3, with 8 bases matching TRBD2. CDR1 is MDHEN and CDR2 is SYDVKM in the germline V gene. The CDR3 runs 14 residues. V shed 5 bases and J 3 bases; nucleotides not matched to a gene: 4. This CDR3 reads CASSVAGRTDTQYF. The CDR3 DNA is TGTGCCAGCAGTGTAGCGGGAAGGACAGATACGCAGTATTTT.

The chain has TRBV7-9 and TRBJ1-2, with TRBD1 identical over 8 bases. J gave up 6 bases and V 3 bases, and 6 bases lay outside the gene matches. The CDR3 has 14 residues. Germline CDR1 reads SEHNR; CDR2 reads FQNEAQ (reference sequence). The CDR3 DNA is TGTGCCAGCAGCTTGGGACAGGTCGAAAATGGCTACACCTTC. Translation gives CASSLGQVENGYTF.

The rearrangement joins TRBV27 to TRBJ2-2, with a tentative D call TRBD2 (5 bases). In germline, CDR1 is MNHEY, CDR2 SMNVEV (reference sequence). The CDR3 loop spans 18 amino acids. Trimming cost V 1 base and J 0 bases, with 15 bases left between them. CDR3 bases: TGTGCCAGCAGTTTATATCCAGGTCTAGCCCCGAACACCGGGGAGCTGTTTTTT. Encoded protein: CASSLYPGLAPNTGELFF.

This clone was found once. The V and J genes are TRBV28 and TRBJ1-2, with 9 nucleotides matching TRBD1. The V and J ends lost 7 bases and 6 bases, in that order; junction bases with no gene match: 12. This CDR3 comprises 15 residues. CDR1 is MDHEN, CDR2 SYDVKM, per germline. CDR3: CASTDYRGRRHGYTF. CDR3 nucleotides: TGTGCCAGCACCGATTACAGGGGGCGCAGGCATGGCTACACCTTC.

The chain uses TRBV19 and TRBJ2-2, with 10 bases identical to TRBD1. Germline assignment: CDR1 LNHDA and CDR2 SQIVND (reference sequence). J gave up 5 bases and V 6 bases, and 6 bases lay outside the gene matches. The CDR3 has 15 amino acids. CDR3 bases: TGTGCCAGTAGACCGACAGGGGGCGCGACCGGGGAGCTGTTTTTT. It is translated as CASRPTGGATGELFF.

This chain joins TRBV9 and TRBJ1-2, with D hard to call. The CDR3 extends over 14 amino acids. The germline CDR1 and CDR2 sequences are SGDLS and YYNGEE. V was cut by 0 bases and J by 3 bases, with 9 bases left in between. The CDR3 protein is CASSVALQDYGYTF. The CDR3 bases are TGTGCCAGCAGCGTAGCTCTGCAGGACTATGGCTACACCTTC.

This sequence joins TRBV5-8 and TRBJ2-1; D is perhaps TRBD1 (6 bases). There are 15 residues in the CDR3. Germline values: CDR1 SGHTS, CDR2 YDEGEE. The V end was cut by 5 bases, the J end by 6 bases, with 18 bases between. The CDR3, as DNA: TGTGCCAGCAGTTCCGGGACAAAAGGGATCAATGAGCAGTTCTTC. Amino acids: CASSSGTKGINEQFF.

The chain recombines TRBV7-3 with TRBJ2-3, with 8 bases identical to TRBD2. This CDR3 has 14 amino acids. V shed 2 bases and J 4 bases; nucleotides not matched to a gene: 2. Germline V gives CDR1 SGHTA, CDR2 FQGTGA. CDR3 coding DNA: TGTGCCAGCAGCTTAGTAGCGGGGCCAGATACGCAGTATTTT. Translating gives CASSLVAGPDTQYF.

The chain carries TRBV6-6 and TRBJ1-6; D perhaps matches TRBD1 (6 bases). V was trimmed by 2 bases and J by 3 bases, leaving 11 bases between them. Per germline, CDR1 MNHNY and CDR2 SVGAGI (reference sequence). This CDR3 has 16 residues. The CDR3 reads CASSYDSDSYNSPLHF. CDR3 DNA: TGTGCCAGCAGTTACGACTCGGACAGCTATAATTCACCCCTCCACTTT.